These 7 T cell receptor beta chains share one sample of origin, sequenced in a study of beta chain features in type 1 diabetes listed by TCRdb under 2018. Libraries came from the immunoSEQ multiplex PCR assay. The High Capacity cDNA Reverse Transcription Kit was used to reverse transcribe all of the isolated RNA, meaning that expressed TCRB transcripts were what got sequenced. The immuneACCESS repertoire file appears here via TCRdb, limited to in-frame rearrangements. These files lack a portion of the clones; in checked studies, under half of the deficit traces to unresolved V genes, and the cause of the others is not known. The sample table contains about 470,000 clones; only one count was recorded for approximately 30% of them. The top ten hold around 0.065% of the sample. Sequencing input: naive CD4+ T cells from blood. According to the study, the label for this sample's cell subset or site signals: true naive CD4+ T cells. The receptors originated from a man aged 18 to 29 in good health.

This clone was seen only a few times. V is TRBV19 and J is TRBJ2-1; D is perhaps TRBD2 (6 bases). Trimming stripped 5 bases from V and 7 bases from J, with 12 bases between. CDR3 length: 13 residues. Germline V CDR1 and CDR2: LNHDA, SQIVND (reference sequence). CDR3 loop: CASSGSGVNEQFF. The CDR3 nucleotides are TGTGCCAGTAGTGGGTCGGGAGTAAATGAGCAGTTCTTC.

There are a few counts of this clone. V is TRBV9 and J is TRBJ2-5; tentative D call: TRBD1 (5 bases). Trimming took 4 bases from V and 6 from J, leaving 16 bases between them. Germline V gives CDR1 SGDLS, CDR2 YYNGEE. The length of the CDR3 is 14 residues. The CDR3 DNA reads TGTGCCAGCAGCCCTACGGACATGGGGCAGACCCAGTACTTC. Its translation: CASSPTDMGQTQYF.

This chain joins TRBV19 and TRBJ2-1, with D possibly matching TRBD1 (6 bases). Trimming left V 6 bases short and J 3 bases short, with 9 bases between. The germline V gene encodes CDR1 LNHDA and CDR2 SQIVND (reference sequence). The length of the CDR3 is 13 residues. CDR3 residues: CASSPGDYNEQFF. CDR3 DNA: TGTGCCAGTAGCCCAGGGGACTACAATGAGCAGTTCTTC.

The chain uses TRBV7-9 and TRBJ2-3; D uncertain. The V end was cut by 5 bases, the J end by 0 bases, with 12 bases between. The CDR3 covers 15 residues. Germline CDR1 is SEHNR and CDR2 is FQNEAQ (reference sequence). CDR3 sequence (DNA): TGTGCCAGCAGCCCCCGCACATCTAGCACAGATACGCAGTATTTT. Protein sequence: CASSPRTSSTDTQYF.

This clone was found a few times. The sample carries other DNA sequences with the same CDR3. This chain connects TRBV2 to TRBJ2-7, with no clear D. Germline CDR1 reads SNHLY; CDR2 reads FYNNEI. With 6 bases removed from V and 2 bases from J, the gap between germline ends came to 5 bases. This CDR3 spans 11 amino acids. In DNA, the CDR3 is TGTGCCAGCAGCTATACCTACGAGCAGTACTTC. It specifies CASSYTYEQYF.

This clone was counted a few times. The chain has TRBV13 and TRBJ1-5, with a possible D match to TRBD1 (6 bases). V was cut by 4 bases and J by 4 bases, with 11 bases left in between. Germline V CDR1 and CDR2: PRHDT, FYEKMQ (reference sequence). This CDR3 is built from 14 residues. For the CDR3, the DNA is TGTGCCAGCAGCTCAGGGGCGGGGAATCAGCCCCAGCATTTT. Residues: CASSSGAGNQPQHF. Using reference TRBV13 and TRBJ1-5 for the parts outside the CDR3, the full variable domain is AAGVIQSPRHLIKEKRETATLKCYPIPRHDTVYWYQQGPGQDPQFLISFYEKMQSDKGSIPDRFSAQQFSDYHSELNMSSLELGDSALYFCASSSGAGNQPQHFGDGTRLSIL.

This clone came up a few times. The rearrangement joins TRBV6-5 to TRBJ2-1; no clear D gene. CDR3 length: 14 amino acids. V dropped 5 bases and J dropped 2 bases, with 10 bases sitting between them. CDR1 and CDR2 (germline): MNHEY, SVGAGI. CDR3 DNA: TGTGCCAGCAGTCAGACGGTAACCTACAATGAGCAGTTCTTC. It specifies CASSQTVTYNEQFF.